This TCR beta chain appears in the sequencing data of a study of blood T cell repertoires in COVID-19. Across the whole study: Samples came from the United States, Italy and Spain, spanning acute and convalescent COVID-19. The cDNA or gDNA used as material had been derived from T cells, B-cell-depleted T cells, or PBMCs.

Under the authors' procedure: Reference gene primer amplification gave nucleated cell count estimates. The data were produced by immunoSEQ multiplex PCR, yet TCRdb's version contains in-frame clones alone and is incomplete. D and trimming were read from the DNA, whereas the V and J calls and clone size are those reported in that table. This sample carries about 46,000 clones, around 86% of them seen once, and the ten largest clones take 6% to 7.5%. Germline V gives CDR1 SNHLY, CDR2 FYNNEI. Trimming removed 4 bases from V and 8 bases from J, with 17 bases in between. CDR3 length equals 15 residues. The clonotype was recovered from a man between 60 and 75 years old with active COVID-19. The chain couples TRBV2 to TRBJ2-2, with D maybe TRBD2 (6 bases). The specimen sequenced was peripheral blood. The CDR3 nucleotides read TGTGCCAGCAGTGTTAATCCCGCGGGAACTGGGGAGCTGTTTTTT. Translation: CASSVNPAGTGELFF.